What follows are 15 T cell receptor beta chains derived from one specimen sequenced in a study of T cell responses to AZD1222 COVID-19 vaccine. The assay was immunoSEQ multiplex PCR, and TCRdb's table has in-frame clones only and misses some. The table shows some 89,000 clones, with approximately 89% occurring only once. The sequenced sample was peripheral blood, obtained on day 0 of AZD1222 vaccination. Receptors originate from an adult in good health.

The V gene is TRBV30, the J gene TRBJ1-3, with D tentatively TRBD1 (6 bases). Germline values: CDR1 GTSNPN, CDR2 SVGIG (reference sequence). The CDR3 sequence is 13 residues long. CDR3 amino acids: CAHSTGALNTIYF. CDR3 DNA: TGTGCTCACTCTACGGGGGCTTTGAACACCATATATTTT.

The chain combines TRBV6-5 with TRBJ2-3, with D uncertain. Germline V lookup: CDR1 MNHEY, CDR2 SVGAGI. The V and J ends lost 0 bases and 5 bases respectively, with 9 bases between them. CDR3 size: 14 residues. CDR3 bases: TGTGCCAGCAGTTACTCGAGCCCGGGAGATACGCAGTATTTT. As protein: CASSYSSPGDTQYF.

The gene calls are TRBV29-1 and TRBJ2-4, with D unclear. Germline values: CDR1 SQVTM, CDR2 ANQGSEA. The CDR3 covers 18 residues. Trimming left V 4 bases short and J 1 base short, with 23 bases between. The CDR3 loop reads CSVGCPWVNRKAKNIQYF. The CDR3 DNA follows: TGCAGCGTTGGCTGCCCATGGGTTAATAGGAAGGCCAAAAACATTCAGTACTTC. The variable domain in full, completed from reference TRBV29-1 and TRBJ2-4, reads SAVISQKPSRDICQRGTSLTIQCQVDSQVTMMFWYRQQPGQSLTLIATANQGSEATYESGFVIDKFPISRPNLTFSTLTVSNMSPEDSSIYLCSVGCPWVNRKAKNIQYFGAGTRLSVL.

The J gene is TRBJ1-6, the V gene TRBV6-1; no definite D call. Germline loops: CDR1 MNHNS, CDR2 SASEGT. The CDR3 length is 13 residues. Trimming left V 3 bases short and J 2 bases short, with 2 bases between. This CDR3 is CASSDPYNSPLHF. The CDR3 DNA is TGTGCCAGCAGTGACCCCTATAATTCACCCCTCCACTTT.

The sample holds one count of this clone. The chain carries TRBV11-2 and TRBJ2-1, with TRBD1 identical over 7 bases. Germline loops: CDR1 SGHAT, CDR2 FQNNGV. The J segment lost 8 bases and the V segment lost 3 bases, leaving 10 bases of the junction unmatched. This CDR3 region has 15 residues. CDR3 protein: CASSLGMTGKDEQFF. The CDR3 DNA reads as TGTGCCAGCAGCTTGGGTATGACAGGGAAGGATGAGCAGTTCTTC. The entire variable domain, with the rest obtained from reference TRBV11-2 and TRBJ2-1, is as follows: EAGVAQSPRYKIIEKRQSVAFWCNPISGHATLYWYQQILGQGPKLLIQFQNNGVVDDSQLPKDRFSAERLKGVDSTLKIQPAKLEDSAVYLCASSLGMTGKDEQFFGPGTRLTVL.

The V call is TRBV13, the J call TRBJ2-2; the D gene is possibly TRBD2 (5 bases). CDR1 PRHDT and CDR2 FYEKMQ come from the germline V gene (reference sequence). Trimming stripped 0 bases from V and 4 bases from J, with 9 bases between. This CDR3 contains 15 residues. CDR3 DNA sequence: TGTGCCAGCAGCTTAGGGACTATACCCACCGGGGAGCTGTTTTTT. Translated, it gives CASSLGTIPTGELFF. Full variable domain (remainder filled in from reference TRBV13 and TRBJ2-2): AAGVIQSPRHLIKEKRETATLKCYPIPRHDTVYWYQQGPGQDPQFLISFYEKMQSDKGSIPDRFSAQQFSDYHSELNMSSLELGDSALYFCASSLGTIPTGELFFGEGSRLTVL.

The gene calls are TRBV5-6 and TRBJ2-1; 12 nucleotides align to TRBD2. Per germline, CDR1 SGHDT and CDR2 YYEEEE. This CDR3 has 16 amino acids. V gave up 1 base and J gave up 10 bases; unmatched junction bases: 9. CDR3 protein: CASSLRLAGGPEEQFF. As DNA, the CDR3 is TGTGCCAGCAGCTTGCGCCTAGCGGGGGGGCCAGAGGAGCAGTTCTTC.

The chain combines TRBV5-1 with TRBJ1-6, with 8 bases lining up with TRBD1. The CDR3 spans 16 residues. CDR1 and CDR2 (germline): SGHRS, YFSETQ. V shed 7 bases, J shed 5 bases, and the junction held 11 bases outside the gene matches. The CDR3 is CASSAMAGGNNSPLHF. CDR3 DNA: TGCGCCAGCTCCGCCATGGCAGGGGGCAATAATTCACCCCTCCACTTT.

V is TRBV27 and J is TRBJ2-3, with 12 bases matching TRBD2. Germline loops: CDR1 MNHEY, CDR2 SMNVEV (reference sequence). V gave up 4 bases and J gave up 3 bases; unmatched junction bases: 11. This CDR3 comprises 18 residues. The CDR3 spells CASSSRLAGDVWTDTQYF. CDR3 sequence (DNA): TGTGCCAGCAGTTCCCGACTAGCGGGGGATGTATGGACAGATACGCAGTATTTT.

J is TRBJ1-4 and V is TRBV28; unclear D gene. Germline V gene sequence: CDR1 MDHEN, CDR2 SYDVKM. This CDR3 is 15 amino acids long. V lost 6 bases and J lost 0, with 11 bases in between. The CDR3 reads CASRLGPATNEKLFF. The CDR3 DNA is TGTGCCAGCAGGTTGGGCCCAGCAACTAATGAAAAACTGTTTTTT.

The J gene is TRBJ2-1, the V gene TRBV6-4, with D possibly being TRBD2 (5 bases). This CDR3 comprises 15 residues. Trimming cost V 0 bases and J 0 bases, with 6 bases left between them. Germline V gene sequence: CDR1 MRHNA, CDR2 SNTAGT. Written as DNA, the CDR3 is TGTGCCAGCAGTGACTCGAGCGGCTCCTACAATGAGCAGTTCTTC. Protein sequence: CASSDSSGSYNEQFF.

The count of this clone is one. V gene TRBV3-1 (or the pseudogene TRBV3-2) combines with J gene TRBJ1-3; D gene ambiguous. The CDR3 spans 11 residues. CDR1 LGHDT and CDR2 YNNKEL come from the germline V gene (reference sequence). Deletions cut 4 bases from V and 4 bases from J, with 2 bases between. CDR3 in amino acids: CASSLGNTIYF. Written as DNA, the CDR3 is TGTGCCAGCAGCCTCGGAAACACCATATATTTT.

The chain is built from TRBV12-3 or TRBV12-4 and TRBJ2-3; D not resolved. The CDR3 spans 12 residues. V was clipped by 6 bases and J by 6 bases, with 10 bases between them. The DNA of the CDR3 is TGTGCCAGCAGCGTAACCCTGGATACGCAGTATTTT. This encodes CASSVTLDTQYF.

The chain recombines TRBV5-5 with TRBJ1-5; 11 bases are a match to TRBD1. The junction had 7 bases not matched to a gene; V was cut back by 3 bases and J by 2 bases. The CDR3 has 17 residues. Looked up from germline, CDR1 is SGHKS and CDR2 is YYEKEE (reference sequence). This chain's CDR3 is CASSSDRGLLGNQPQHF. CDR3 in DNA: TGTGCCAGCAGCTCGGACAGGGGGCTGTTAGGCAATCAGCCCCAGCATTTT.

This chain uses TRBV5-1 with TRBJ2-7, with 7 bases lining up with TRBD2. The CDR3 sequence is 13 residues long. Unmatched junction bases numbered 5, after V lost 4 bases and J lost 4 bases. Germline loops: CDR1 SGHRS, CDR2 YFSETQ. CDR3 DNA: TGCGCCAGCAGCCCGGGGGAGGGATACGAGCAGTACTTC. As protein: CASSPGEGYEQYF.